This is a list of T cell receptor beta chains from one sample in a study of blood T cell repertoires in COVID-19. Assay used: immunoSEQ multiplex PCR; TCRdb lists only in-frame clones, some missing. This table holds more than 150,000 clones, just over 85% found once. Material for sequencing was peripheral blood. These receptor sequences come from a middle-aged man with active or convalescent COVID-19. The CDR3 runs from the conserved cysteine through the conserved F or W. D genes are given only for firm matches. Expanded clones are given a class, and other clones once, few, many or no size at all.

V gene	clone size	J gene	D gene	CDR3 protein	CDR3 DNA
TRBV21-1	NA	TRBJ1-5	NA	CASSKTDRGRLGSNQPQHF	TGTGCCAGCAGCAAAACGGACAGGGGGAGGCTAGGGAGCAATCAGCCCCAGCATTTT
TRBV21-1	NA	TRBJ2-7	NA	CASSKEDRGKDEQYF	TGTGCCAGCAGCAAAGAAGACAGGGGGAAAGACGAGCAGTACTTC
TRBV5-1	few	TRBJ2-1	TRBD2	CASSTGLADYNEQFF	TGCGCCAGCAGCACGGGACTAGCGGACTACAATGAGCAGTTCTTC
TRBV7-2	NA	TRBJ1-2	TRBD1	CASSYDRGWHGYTF	TGTGCCAGCAGCTACGACAGGGGGTGGCATGGCTACACCTTC
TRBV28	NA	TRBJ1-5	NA	CASSLPGVNQPQHF	TGTGCCAGCAGCCTACCAGGGGTAAATCAGCCCCAGCATTTT
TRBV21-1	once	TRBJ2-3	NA	CASSPTSGGPSTDTQYF	TGTGCCAGCAGCCCAACAAGCGGGGGCCCTAGCACAGATACGCAGTATTTT
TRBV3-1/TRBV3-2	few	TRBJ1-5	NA	CASSQDSDQPQHF	TGTGCCAGCAGCCAAGATAGCGATCAGCCCCAGCATTTT
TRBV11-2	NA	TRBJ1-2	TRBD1	CASSTGTGNYGYTF	TGTGCCAGCAGTACCGGGACAGGGAACTATGGCTACACCTTC
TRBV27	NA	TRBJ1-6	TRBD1	CASSLGRQGKSPLHF	TGTGCCAGCAGTTTGGGGAGACAGGGAAAATCACCCCTCCACTTT
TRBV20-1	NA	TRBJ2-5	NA	CSAQYQETQYF	TGCAGTGCACAGTACCAAGAGACCCAGTACTTC
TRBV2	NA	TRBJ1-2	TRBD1	CASRLRTGGNYGYTF	TGTGCCAGCAGACTCAGGACAGGGGGGAACTATGGCTACACCTTC
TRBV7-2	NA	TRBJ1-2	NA	CASSSPTGFYGYTF	TGTGCCAGCAGCTCGCCAACAGGGTTCTATGGCTACACCTTC
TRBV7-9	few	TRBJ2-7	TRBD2	CASGLAGSEQYF	TGTGCCAGCGGCCTAGCGGGGAGCGAGCAGTACTTC
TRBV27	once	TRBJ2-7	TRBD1	CASSYRQGGTYEQYF	TGTGCCAGCAGCTACAGACAGGGTGGGACCTACGAGCAGTACTTC
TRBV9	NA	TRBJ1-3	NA	CASSAAATVSGNTIYF	TGTGCCAGCAGCGCAGCAGCGACAGTCTCTGGAAACACCATATATTTT
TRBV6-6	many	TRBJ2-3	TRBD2	CASSLGTSGRATDTQYF	TGTGCCAGCAGTCTTGGGACTAGCGGGAGGGCCACAGATACGCAGTATTTT
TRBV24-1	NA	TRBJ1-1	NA	CATSDTGLTEAFF	TGTGCCACCAGTGATACAGGGCTAACTGAAGCTTTCTTT
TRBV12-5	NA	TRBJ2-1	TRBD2	CASGLTGGRYNEQFF	TGTGCTAGTGGTTTGACGGGAGGGCGGTACAATGAGCAGTTCTTC
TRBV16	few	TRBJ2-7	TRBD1	CASNRDRGLGQYF	TGTGCCAGCAACCGGGACAGGGGGCTTGGGCAGTACTTC
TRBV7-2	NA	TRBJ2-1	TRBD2	CASSALAGGHEFF	TGTGCCAGCAGCGCCCTAGCGGGGGGTCATGAGTTCTTC
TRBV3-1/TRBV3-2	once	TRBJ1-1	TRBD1	CASSQGRQGTEAFF	TGTGCCAGCAGCCAAGGGAGACAGGGCACTGAAGCTTTCTTT
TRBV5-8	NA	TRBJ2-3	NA	CASSPPIAPDTQYF	TGTGCCAGCAGCCCCCCAATAGCACCAGATACGCAGTATTTT
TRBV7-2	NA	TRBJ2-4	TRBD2	CASSVGLAGTLAKNIQYF	TGTGCCAGCAGCGTGGGACTAGCGGGCACGCTAGCCAAAAACATTCAGTACTTC
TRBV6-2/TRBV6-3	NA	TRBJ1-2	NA	CASSYSSGSVDGYTF	TGTGCCAGCAGTTACTCTTCAGGGTCAGTCGATGGCTACACCTTC
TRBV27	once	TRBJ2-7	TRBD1	CASSLRDRVGEQYF	TGTGCCAGCAGTTTACGGGACAGGGTAGGCGAGCAGTACTTC
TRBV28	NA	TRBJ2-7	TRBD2	CASRRTSGRSYEQYF	TGTGCCAGCAGGAGGACTAGCGGGAGATCCTACGAGCAGTACTTC
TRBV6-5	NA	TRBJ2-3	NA	CASQTGLTDPDTQYF	TGTGCCAGCCAGACAGGTCTCACGGATCCAGATACGCAGTATTTT
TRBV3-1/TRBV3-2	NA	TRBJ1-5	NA	CASSQVRVRNQPQHF	TGTGCCAGCAGCCAAGTGAGGGTCCGCAATCAGCCCCAGCATTTT
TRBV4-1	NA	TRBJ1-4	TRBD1	CASSPSGTGGVKEKLFF	TGCGCCAGCAGCCCTTCCGGGACAGGGGGCGTGAAAGAAAAACTGTTTTTT